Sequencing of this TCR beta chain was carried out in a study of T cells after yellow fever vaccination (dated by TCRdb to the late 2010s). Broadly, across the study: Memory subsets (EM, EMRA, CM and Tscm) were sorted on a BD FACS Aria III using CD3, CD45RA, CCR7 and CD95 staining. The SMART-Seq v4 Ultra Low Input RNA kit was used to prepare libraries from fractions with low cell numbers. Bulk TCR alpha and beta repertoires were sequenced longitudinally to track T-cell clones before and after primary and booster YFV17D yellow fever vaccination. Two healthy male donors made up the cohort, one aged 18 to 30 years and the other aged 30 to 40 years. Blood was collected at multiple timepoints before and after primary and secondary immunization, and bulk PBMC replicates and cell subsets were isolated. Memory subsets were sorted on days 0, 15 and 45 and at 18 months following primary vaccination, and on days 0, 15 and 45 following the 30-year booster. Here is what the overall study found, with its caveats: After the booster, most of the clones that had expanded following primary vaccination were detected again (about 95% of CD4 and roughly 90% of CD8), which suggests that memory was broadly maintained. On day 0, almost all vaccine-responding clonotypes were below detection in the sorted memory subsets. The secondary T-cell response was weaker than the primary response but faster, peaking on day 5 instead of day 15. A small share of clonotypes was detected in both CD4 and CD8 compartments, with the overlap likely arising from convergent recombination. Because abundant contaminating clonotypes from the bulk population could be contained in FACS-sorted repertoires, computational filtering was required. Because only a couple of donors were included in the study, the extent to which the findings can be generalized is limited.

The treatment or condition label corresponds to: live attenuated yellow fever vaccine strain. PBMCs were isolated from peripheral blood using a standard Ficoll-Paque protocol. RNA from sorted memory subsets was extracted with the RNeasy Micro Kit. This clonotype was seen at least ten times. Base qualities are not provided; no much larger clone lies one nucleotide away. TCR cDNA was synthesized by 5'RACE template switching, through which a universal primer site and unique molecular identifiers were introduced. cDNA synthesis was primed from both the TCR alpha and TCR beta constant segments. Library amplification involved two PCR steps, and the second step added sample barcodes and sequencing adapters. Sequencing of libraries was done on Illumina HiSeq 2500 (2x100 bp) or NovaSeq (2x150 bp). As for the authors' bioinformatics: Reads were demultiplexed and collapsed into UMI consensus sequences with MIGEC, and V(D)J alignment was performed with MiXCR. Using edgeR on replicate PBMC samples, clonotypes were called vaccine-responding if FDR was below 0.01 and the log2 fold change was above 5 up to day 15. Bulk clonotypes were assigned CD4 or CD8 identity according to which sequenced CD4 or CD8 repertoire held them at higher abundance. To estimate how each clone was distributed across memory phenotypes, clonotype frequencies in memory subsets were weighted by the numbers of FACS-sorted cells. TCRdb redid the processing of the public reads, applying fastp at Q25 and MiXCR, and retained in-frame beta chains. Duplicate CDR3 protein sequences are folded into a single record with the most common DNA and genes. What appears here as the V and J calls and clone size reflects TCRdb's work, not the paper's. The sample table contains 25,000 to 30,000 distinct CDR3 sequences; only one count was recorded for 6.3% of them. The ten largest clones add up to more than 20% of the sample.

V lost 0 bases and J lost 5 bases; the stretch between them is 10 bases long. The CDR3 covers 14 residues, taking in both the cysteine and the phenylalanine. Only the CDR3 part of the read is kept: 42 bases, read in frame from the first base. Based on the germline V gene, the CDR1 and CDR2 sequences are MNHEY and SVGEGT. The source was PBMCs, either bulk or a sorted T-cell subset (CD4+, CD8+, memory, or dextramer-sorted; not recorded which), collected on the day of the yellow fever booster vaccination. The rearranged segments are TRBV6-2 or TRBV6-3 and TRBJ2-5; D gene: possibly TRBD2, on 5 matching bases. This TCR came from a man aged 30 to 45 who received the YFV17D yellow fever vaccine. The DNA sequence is TGTGCCAGCAGTTACTCCATAGAGGGTGAGACCCAGTACTTC. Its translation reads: CASSYSIEGETQYF.